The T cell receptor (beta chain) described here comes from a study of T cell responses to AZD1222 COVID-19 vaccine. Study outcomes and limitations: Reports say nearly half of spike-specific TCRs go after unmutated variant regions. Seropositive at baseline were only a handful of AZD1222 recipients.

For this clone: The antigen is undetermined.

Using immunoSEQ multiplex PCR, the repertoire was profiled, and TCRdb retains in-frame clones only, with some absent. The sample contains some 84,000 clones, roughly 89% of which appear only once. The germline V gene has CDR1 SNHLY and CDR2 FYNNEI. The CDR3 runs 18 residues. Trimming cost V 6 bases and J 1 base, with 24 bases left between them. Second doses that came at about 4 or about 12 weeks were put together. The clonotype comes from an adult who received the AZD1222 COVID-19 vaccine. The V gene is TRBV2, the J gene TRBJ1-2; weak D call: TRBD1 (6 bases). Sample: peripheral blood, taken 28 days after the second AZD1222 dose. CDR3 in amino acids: CASSPRGVLSDRNYGYTF. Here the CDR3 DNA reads TGTGCCAGCAGCCCGAGGGGGGTTTTATCCGACCGTAACTATGGCTACACCTTC.